Only a few counts were recorded for the clone carrying this T cell receptor (beta chain). Its matching antigen is unknown. One base away lies a much larger clone, so this may be a sequencing read error. This entry is derived from a study of T cells in Graves' hyperthyroidism and ophthalmopathy. The CDR3 has 16 amino acids. Per germline, CDR1 SNHLY and CDR2 FYNNEI. Amplified regions were TCR beta CDR3 sequences from RNA transcripts. With the HTBI primer set, the TCR CDR3 went through a first round of RT-PCR. One entry per CDR3 protein, called by TCRdb with MiXCR from the multiplex PCR reads. The repertoire has roughly 710,000 distinct CDR3 sequences, roughly a third of them found once; the top ten carry around 32%. Study-level findings and limits: A model of 13 V-J pairs discriminated ophthalmopathy from stable hyperthyroidism.

Sequenced input: blood. This clonotype was sampled from a woman in her thirties or forties with Graves' hyperthyroidism. V gene TRBV2 combines with J gene TRBJ2-5; D is undetermined. CDR3 protein: CAGSDLGTEYQETQYF. CDR3 in DNA: TGTGCCGGCAGTGACCTGGGAACTGAGTACCAAGAGACCCAGTACTTC.